Sequencing of this TCR beta chain was carried out in a study of T-cell memory formation after mild COVID-19. Whole-study findings and limits: Clones that got smaller from day 15 to 85 had even CD4/CD8, while clones growing later tipped toward CD4+. The main location of contracting CD4+ clones was CM and EM, and that of contracting CD8+ clones was EMRA. SARS-CoV-2 specificity was not confirmed for second-wave clones peaking on day 37.

This clonotype was found many times. The antigen remains undetermined. TCRdb recomputed calls from the 5' RACE reads with MiXCR, one row per CDR3 protein. The sample carries roughly 86,000 distinct CDR3 sequences, roughly an eighth recorded once. The sequence came from an adult woman who had mild COVID-19 (a few samples of this study predate the infection). Cell type and time point are not known. The sample taken for sequencing was PBMCs or a T cell subset sorted from them (not recorded which).

CDR3 loop: CASSPSVVETQYF. The CDR3 DNA is TGTGCCAGCAGCCCATCGGTAGTGGAGACCCAGTACTTC. V usage is TRBV9 and J usage is TRBJ2-5; D uncertain. CDR1 is SGDLS and CDR2 is YYNGEE in the germline V gene. The CDR3 has 13 amino acids. Between the trimmed V and J ends, which lost 4 bases and 5 bases, there was a span of 12 bases.